The 27 T cell receptor beta chains listed next were all sequenced from one sample in a study of cytomegalovirus exposure and HLA in healthy donors. The PCR ran on 60 Vbeta and 13 Jbeta primers. Using immunoSEQ multiplex PCR, the repertoire was profiled, and TCRdb retains in-frame clones only, with some absent. The repertoire holds 150,000 to 200,000 clones, roughly 77% seen once, with 11% in the top ten. The specimen sequenced was PBMCs. These receptors came from a man younger than 35 in good health and CMV-seropositive.

The rearrangement uses TRBV2 and TRBJ1-1, with D possibly TRBD1 on 5 matching bases. CDR1 is SNHLY, CDR2 FYNNEI, per germline. The V and J ends lost 6 bases and 4 bases respectively, with 18 bases between them. This CDR3 contains 15 residues. CDR3 protein: CASRERWGGGTEAFF. The CDR3 DNA reads as TGTGCCAGCAGGGAGAGATGGGGCGGGGGCACTGAAGCTTTCTTT. Full variable domain (missing parts from reference TRBV2 and TRBJ1-1): EPEVTQTPSHQVTQMGQEVILRCVPISNHLYFYWYRQILGQKVEFLVSFYNNEISEKSEIFDDQFSVERPDGSNFTLKIRSTKLEDSAMYFCASRERWGGGTEAFFGQGTRLTVV.

V is TRBV15 and J is TRBJ2-7; 11 bases align to TRBD1. The V gene's germline CDR1 is LNHNV and CDR2 YYDKDF (reference sequence). This CDR3 comprises 18 residues. V was clipped by 0 bases and J by 3 bases; unmatched bases: 10. In nucleotides, the CDR3 is TGTGCCACCAGCAGAGATCGGGTCGGGACAGGGGGATACTACGAGCAGTACTTC. Translation gives CATSRDRVGTGGYYEQYF. The variable domain in full, completed from reference TRBV15 and TRBJ2-7, reads DAMVIQNPRYQVTQFGKPVTLSCSQTLNHNVMYWYQQKSSQAPKLLFHYYDKDFNNEADTPDNFQSRRPNTSFCFLDIRSPGLGDTAMYLCATSRDRVGTGGYYEQYFGPGTRLTVT.

This chain links TRBV4-2 with TRBJ2-3; 13 bases are shared with TRBD2. The CDR3 length is 17 residues. CDR1 LGHNA and CDR2 YNFKEQ come from the germline V gene. V lost 4 bases, J lost 6 bases, and 10 bases stayed unmatched. CDR3 sequence: CASSLGLAGAGGDTQYF. CDR3 in DNA: TGTGCCAGCAGCCTCGGACTAGCGGGAGCCGGGGGGGATACGCAGTATTTT.

This clone was found once. The chain recombines TRBV29-1 with TRBJ1-1; tentatively, D is TRBD1 (5 bases). The CDR3 contains 12 residues. Germline V lookup: CDR1 SQVTM, CDR2 ANQGSEA. Trimming shortened V by 1 base and J by 8 bases, and 11 bases separated the two germline ends. CDR3 sequence (DNA): TGCAGCGTTGAAGGGGGCCACTTGGAAGCTTTCTTT. It specifies CSVEGGHLEAFF. Full variable domain (outside the CDR3, taken from reference TRBV29-1 and TRBJ1-1): SAVISQKPSRDICQRGTSLTIQCQVDSQVTMMFWYRQQPGQSLTLIATANQGSEATYESGFVIDKFPISRPNLTFSTLTVSNMSPEDSSIYLCSVEGGHLEAFFGQGTRLTVV.

The genes are TRBV5-1 and TRBJ1-4, with TRBD1 identical over 10 bases. Germline V lookup: CDR1 SGHRS, CDR2 YFSETQ. The J segment lost 5 bases and the V segment lost 3 bases, leaving 13 bases of the junction unmatched. CDR3 length equals 18 residues. The CDR3 loop reads CASSWTPRGQGGNEKLFF. The CDR3, as DNA: TGCGCCAGCAGCTGGACACCCAGAGGACAGGGGGGAAATGAAAAACTGTTTTTT.

The V call is TRBV28, the J call TRBJ2-1; 11 bases agree with TRBD2. This CDR3 has 16 residues. Germline-derived CDR1 and CDR2 are MDHEN and SYDVKM. V lost 6 bases to trimming and J lost 9 bases; unmatched junction nucleotides: 13. The CDR3 DNA reads TGTGCCAGCAGCCTCTTTACTAGCGGGAGTAAGGGTGAGCAGTTCTTC. Encoded protein: CASSLFTSGSKGEQFF.

This chain uses TRBV5-4 with TRBJ1-6; 7 nucleotides align to TRBD1. J was trimmed by 8 bases and V by 7 bases; bases with no gene match: 12. Germline CDR1 is SGHNT and CDR2 is YYREEE (reference sequence). This CDR3 has 15 residues. The CDR3 loop reads CASRPAGQPDSPLHF. CDR3 DNA sequence: TGTGCCAGCCGACCTGCGGGACAGCCTGATTCACCCCTCCACTTT.

This clone was counted a few times. This chain links TRBV30 with TRBJ1-1, with a possible D match to TRBD1 (6 bases). This CDR3 contains 14 residues. The germline V and J ends were trimmed by 2 bases and 8 bases, with 18 bases remaining between them. Per germline, CDR1 GTSNPN and CDR2 SVGIG (reference sequence). In DNA form, the CDR3 reads TGTGCCTGGAGTCCTGGGACATCCCGTTGCGAAGCTTTCTTT. Translation gives CAWSPGTSRCEAFF.

The V and J genes are TRBV20-1 and TRBJ2-3; D may be TRBD1 (6 bases). The V end lost 6 bases, the J end lost 8 bases, and 12 bases lay between the germline ends. This CDR3 comprises 11 residues. The germline gives CDR1 DFQATT, CDR2 SNEGSKA (reference sequence). In DNA form, the CDR3 reads TGCAGTGCGCAACAGGGAGTTACGCAGTATTTT. It encodes CSAQQGVTQYF.

V gene TRBV18 combines with J gene TRBJ2-7; tentatively, D is TRBD1 (6 bases). V was pared by 5 bases and J by 2 bases, with 13 bases between. The germline CDR1 and CDR2 sequences are KGHSH and LQKENI. The CDR3 is made up of 14 amino acids. The CDR3 loop is CASSETGVAYEQYF. The CDR3 DNA is TGTGCCAGCTCAGAGACAGGCGTAGCCTACGAGCAGTACTTC.

This clone was seen a few times. The genes are TRBV27 and TRBJ2-1; no firm D call. The CDR3 loop spans 12 amino acids. Trimming stripped 6 bases from V and 7 bases from J, with 10 bases between. Germline values: CDR1 MNHEY, CDR2 SMNVEV (reference sequence). CDR3 amino acids: CASRRRTNEQFF. The CDR3 bases are TGTGCCAGCAGACGGAGAACGAATGAGCAGTTCTTC.

This clone was counted between two and nine times. CDR3 nucleotide sequence: TGTGCCAGCAGATCCCTCGACAGGGGGGTGGATGAGCAGTTCTTC. Translated: CASRSLDRGVDEQFF. The chain uses TRBV6-1 and TRBJ2-1; TRBD1 matches at 9 bases. Germline V gene sequence: CDR1 MNHNS, CDR2 SASEGT. Trimming removed 6 bases from V and 8 bases from J; junction bases left unmatched: 11. This CDR3 is 15 amino acids long.

As regards this clone: Germline and junction disagree at one end, which may indicate a read error. The chain combines TRBV7-6 with TRBJ2-5; 7 positions match TRBD1. Looked up from germline, CDR1 is SGHVS and CDR2 is FNYEAQ. This CDR3 region has 13 residues. The CDR3 region is CASSLNPPGQTNF. The CDR3 bases are TGTGCCAGCAGCCTAAACCCTCCGGGACAGACAAACTTC. Supplemented by reference TRBV7-6 and TRBJ2-5, the full variable domain reads GAGVSQSPRYKVTKRGQDVALRCDPISGHVSLYWYRQALGQGPEFLTYFNYEAQQDKSGLPNDRFSAERPEGSISTLTIQRTEQRDSAMYRCASSLNPPGQTNFGPGTRLLVL.

The genes are TRBV6-6 and TRBJ1-6, with TRBD1 matching 9 bases. The CDR3 is 14 residues long. V dropped 10 bases and J dropped 7; count of bases not matched to a gene: 8. Germline-derived CDR1 and CDR2 are MNHNY and SVGAGI (reference sequence). CDR3 sequence (DNA): TGTGCCACAGGTCCGGGACAGGGAAATTCACCCCTCCACTTT. Its protein is CATGPGQGNSPLHF.

V is TRBV5-4 and J is TRBJ2-7, with 7 nucleotides matching TRBD1. In germline, CDR1 is SGHNT, CDR2 YYREEE (reference sequence). With 4 bases clipped from V and 5 bases from J, the junction kept 3 bases outside the gene matches. This CDR3 is built from 12 residues. Written as DNA, the CDR3 is TGTGCCAGCAGCCGCGACAGGGACGAGCAGTACTTC. This gives the protein CASSRDRDEQYF.

This clone was detected only a few times. V and J are TRBV5-8 and TRBJ1-5; D remains unclear. Germline assignment: CDR1 SGHTS and CDR2 YDEGEE. This CDR3 is 14 amino acids long. V was pared by 4 bases and J by 9 bases, with 17 bases between. The chain's CDR3 is CASSPSGSGRPQHF. The DNA for the CDR3 is TGTGCCAGCAGCCCATCCGGGTCCGGCAGGCCCCAGCATTTT.

The chain carries TRBV5-1 and TRBJ2-1; 8 bases align to TRBD2. Germline-derived CDR1 and CDR2 are SGHRS and YFSETQ. Trimming cost V 6 bases and J 6 bases; bases outside gene matches: 11. The CDR3 loop spans 15 amino acids. The CDR3, as DNA: TGCGCCAGCACCCTAGCGGGCCCCCAGGGCAATGAGCAGTTCTTC. It codes for CASTLAGPQGNEQFF.

In this sample, this clone turned up a few times. J is TRBJ2-7 and V is TRBV14, with 7 bases matching TRBD1. The CDR3 has 16 amino acids. V shed 8 bases and J 1 base; nucleotides not matched to a gene: 14. From germline, CDR1 is SGHDN and CDR2 FVKESK. Here the CDR3 reads CASDRVRRKLSYEQYF. The CDR3 DNA sequence: TGTGCCAGCGACAGGGTAAGAAGGAAGTTGTCCTACGAGCAGTACTTC.

The V call is TRBV27, the J call TRBJ2-1; D is unclear. Germline V gene sequence: CDR1 MNHEY, CDR2 SMNVEV (reference sequence). The CDR3 contains 14 residues. The V end lost 6 bases, the J end lost 2 bases, and 11 bases lay between the germline ends. CDR3 nucleotide sequence: TGTGCCAGCAGCCCAGATTACGCCTACAATGAGCAGTTCTTC. This translates into CASSPDYAYNEQFF.

This chain connects TRBV7-3 to TRBJ2-1; 9 bases line up with TRBD2. The V segment lost 5 bases and the J segment 5 bases; nucleotides outside the gene matches: 10. The CDR3 runs to 16 residues. CDR1 is SGHTA and CDR2 is FQGTGA in the germline V gene. The CDR3 region has the DNA TGTGCCAGCAGCCCATTGCACGCGGGAGGGAACAATGAGCAGTTCTTC. Translation gives CASSPLHAGGNNEQFF. The full variable domain, rest sourced from reference TRBV7-3 and TRBJ2-1, is GAGVSQTPSNKVTEKGKYVELRCDPISGHTALYWYRQSLGQGPEFLIYFQGTGAADDSGLPNDRFFAVRPEGSVSTLKIQRTERGDSAVYLCASSPLHAGGNNEQFFGPGTRLTVL.

The chain uses TRBV15 and TRBJ2-1; 8 positions agree with TRBD1. This CDR3 has 15 residues. Germline V gene sequence: CDR1 LNHNV, CDR2 YYDKDF (reference sequence). The J segment lost 4 bases and the V segment lost 5 bases, leaving 7 bases of the junction unmatched. The CDR3, as DNA: TGTGCCACCAGCTCAGGACAGGGTCCTTACAATGAGCAGTTCTTC. This translates into CATSSGQGPYNEQFF.

This sequence joins TRBV5-4 and TRBJ2-1, with 8 bases fitting TRBD1. After removal of 4 bases from V and 9 bases from J, the junction contained 9 bases not matched to a gene. The germline CDR1 and CDR2 sequences are SGHNT and YYREEE (reference sequence). This CDR3 contains 14 residues. CDR3 region: CASSASQGAGEQFF. Here the CDR3 DNA reads TGTGCCAGCAGCGCTTCTCAGGGGGCTGGTGAGCAGTTCTTC.

This chain links TRBV27 with TRBJ2-7, with 10 bases fitting TRBD1. This CDR3 contains 15 residues. The J segment lost 5 bases and the V segment lost 5 bases, leaving 9 bases of the junction unmatched. CDR1 and CDR2 (germline): MNHEY, SMNVEV (reference sequence). The CDR3 sequence is CASSMTGTGDNEQYF. CDR3 DNA sequence: TGTGCCAGCAGTATGACCGGGACAGGGGACAACGAGCAGTACTTC.

This sequence joins TRBV6-5 and TRBJ2-7; 10 bases fit TRBD2. V lost 7 bases, J lost 6 bases, and 12 bases stayed unmatched. The germline gives CDR1 MNHEY, CDR2 SVGAGI. The CDR3 has 15 amino acids. The CDR3 bases are TGTGCCAGCACCCCTTCAAGCGGGAGGGCCGGCGAGCAGTACTTC. It encodes CASTPSSGRAGEQYF.

This rearrangement joins TRBV11-3 to TRBJ2-2; 7 positions match TRBD1. J was trimmed by 2 bases and V by 1 base; bases with no gene match: 4. This CDR3 spans 16 amino acids. Germline CDR1 is SGHNT and CDR2 is YENEEA. The CDR3 coding sequence is TGTGCCAGCAGCTTAGGAGGGACAGAAAACACCGGGGAGCTGTTTTTT. Translated, it gives CASSLGGTENTGELFF.

The gene calls are TRBV28 and TRBJ2-2; 7 nucleotides align to TRBD2. CDR1 MDHEN and CDR2 SYDVKM come from the germline V gene. V shed 3 bases and J 6 bases; nucleotides not matched to a gene: 16. The CDR3 spans 18 residues. The CDR3 nucleotides read TGTGCCAGCAGTTTCCCCCTCGCCTCGGCGGGAGTTGCCGGGGAGCTGTTTTTT. This codes for CASSFPLASAGVAGELFF.

V gene TRBV7-2 combines with J gene TRBJ1-2; D is possibly TRBD1 (6 bases). CDR3 length: 15 amino acids. Germline V gene data show CDR1 as SGHTA and CDR2 as FQGNSA. V was cut by 0 bases and J by 3 bases, with 11 bases left in between. The CDR3 here is CASSLAGAGDYGYTF. The CDR3 nucleotides read TGTGCCAGCAGCTTAGCTGGGGCAGGGGACTATGGCTACACCTTC.